What follows is one T cell receptor beta chain and its context. Its antigen is as yet unknown. V was clipped by 2 bases and J by 3 bases; unmatched bases: 10. The CDR3 length is 17 residues. Germline CDR1 LGHDT, CDR2 YNNKEL (reference sequence). The table came from immunoSEQ multiplex PCR; TCRdb's copy has only in-frame clones and leaves some out. There are about 120,000 clones in the sample; 80% to 90% occur only once, and around 3.9% lies in the top ten. This entry is derived from a study of T cell responses to AZD1222 COVID-19 vaccine. General study results and limits: In the spike-specific TCR repertoire, nearly half reportedly target unmutated variant regions. Mostly white British, mostly female donors; authors suggested clonal diversity may be underestimated.

The source material was peripheral blood, sampled on day 0 of MenACWY control vaccination. This TCR was recovered from an adult in good health. The chain uses TRBV3-1 (or the pseudogene TRBV3-2) and TRBJ1-1; 9 bases align to TRBD1. The CDR3 here is CASSQTVVQGADTEAFF. The CDR3 DNA reads as TGTGCCAGCAGCCAAACGGTAGTACAGGGGGCGGACACTGAAGCTTTCTTT.